A single sample is the source of the 9 T cell receptor beta chains below, sequenced in a study of regulatory T cells in long-lasting Graves disease. In building TCR beta libraries, iRepertoire HTBI primers were used together with Arm-PCR of CDR3 regions. One entry per CDR3 protein results from TCRdb running MiXCR on the multiplex PCR reads. The table records roughly 400,000 distinct CDR3 sequences, roughly 20% of them present only once. Noted time point: persistent/refractory GD, antithyroid drugs over 5 years with positive TRAb. From RNA extracted from PBMCs, the TCR library was made. The sample was peripheral blood mononuclear cells (PBMCs), taken when the disease was refractory, from a patient treated with antithyroid drugs. Receptor source: a female donor with Graves disease.

This clonotype was counted a few times. The V and J genes are TRBV12-3 or TRBV12-4 and TRBJ2-5; no definite D call. V lost 6 bases to trimming and J lost 5 bases, with 13 bases between them. The CDR3 extends over 13 amino acids. CDR3 DNA sequence: TGTGCCAGCAGCCCTATACCGATCGAGACCCAGTACTTC. Amino acids: CASSPIPIETQYF.

The chain is built from TRBV7-9 and TRBJ1-1, with D uncertain. The V gene's germline CDR1 is SEHNR and CDR2 FQNEAQ (reference sequence). V lost 5 bases and J lost 1, with 11 bases in between. The CDR3 runs 14 residues. For the CDR3, the DNA is TGTGCCAGCAGCAGGTTCGATCGGAACACTGAAGCTTTCTTT. It specifies CASSRFDRNTEAFF. The whole variable domain, remainder taken from reference TRBV7-9 and TRBJ1-1, is DTGVSQNPRHKITKRGQNVTFRCDPISEHNRLYWYRQTLGQGPEFLTYFQNEAQLEKSRLLSDRFSAERPKGSFSTLEIQRTEQGDSAMYLCASSRFDRNTEAFFGQGTRLTVV.

This chain links TRBV9 with TRBJ1-2, with D unresolved. V lost 0 bases and J lost 4, with 19 bases in between. Germline V gives CDR1 SGDLS, CDR2 YYNGEE. This CDR3 spans 17 amino acids. As DNA, the CDR3 is TGTGCCAGCAGCGTAGGTTTTCGGGCAGCGGATTCCTATGGCTACACCTTC. The encoded protein is CASSVGFRAADSYGYTF.

The V gene is TRBV20-1, the J gene TRBJ1-2; D is perhaps TRBD1 (6 bases). The CDR3 runs to 12 residues. Trimming removed 6 bases at V and 6 bases at J, with 14 bases between. Germline values: CDR1 DFQATT, CDR2 SNEGSKA (reference sequence). CDR3 sequence: CSASYRVDGYTF. CDR3 in DNA: TGCAGTGCAAGCTACAGGGTCGATGGCTACACCTTC.

The sample holds a few counts of this clonotype. This chain connects TRBV11-2 to TRBJ2-7, with D perhaps TRBD2 (6 bases). V was pared by 5 bases and J by 2 bases, with 16 bases between. Germline loops: CDR1 SGHAT, CDR2 FQNNGV. The CDR3 sequence is 15 residues long. CDR3 sequence (DNA): TGTGCCAGCAGCCCCCGGGCGGGATCCACCTACGAGCAGTACTTC. This codes for CASSPRAGSTYEQYF.

This clonotype was counted only a few times. The rearrangement links TRBV20-1 to TRBJ2-5, with TRBD2 identical over 13 bases. The trim removed 2 bases at V and 3 bases at J, leaving 3 bases unmatched. This CDR3 is 15 amino acids long. Germline values: CDR1 DFQATT, CDR2 SNEGSKA (reference sequence). The CDR3 DNA reads TGCAGTGCTAGATCGGGGACTAGCGGGAAAGAGACCCAGTACTTC. The encoded protein is CSARSGTSGKETQYF.

This clonotype was counted many times. The V call is TRBV7-9, the J call TRBJ1-2; unclear D gene. Trimming left V 7 bases short and J 2 bases short, with 17 bases between. CDR1 and CDR2 from the germline V gene are SEHNR and FQNEAQ (reference sequence). The CDR3 extends over 15 amino acids. The CDR3 spells CASTLTGAANYGYTF. The CDR3 DNA sequence: TGTGCCAGCACCCTCACCGGCGCTGCGAACTATGGCTACACCTTC.

This clonotype appeared many times. The rearrangement links TRBV7-9 to TRBJ2-7, with D possibly being TRBD2 (6 bases). Trimming left V 0 bases short and J 2 bases short, with 8 bases between. The germline CDR1 and CDR2 sequences are SEHNR and FQNEAQ (reference sequence). This CDR3 comprises 14 residues. The CDR3 is CASSLAGGAYEQYF. CDR3 DNA sequence: TGTGCCAGCAGCTTAGCCGGGGGAGCCTACGAGCAGTACTTC.

This clonotype has ten or more counts. The CDR3 loop reads CASRHSSYEQYF. CDR3 bases: TGTGCCAGCAGGCACAGTTCCTACGAGCAGTACTTC. V gene TRBV12-3 or TRBV12-4 combines with J gene TRBJ2-7; D is ambiguous. The V end lost 6 bases, the J end lost 1 base, and 7 bases lay between the germline ends. The CDR3 extends over 12 amino acids.